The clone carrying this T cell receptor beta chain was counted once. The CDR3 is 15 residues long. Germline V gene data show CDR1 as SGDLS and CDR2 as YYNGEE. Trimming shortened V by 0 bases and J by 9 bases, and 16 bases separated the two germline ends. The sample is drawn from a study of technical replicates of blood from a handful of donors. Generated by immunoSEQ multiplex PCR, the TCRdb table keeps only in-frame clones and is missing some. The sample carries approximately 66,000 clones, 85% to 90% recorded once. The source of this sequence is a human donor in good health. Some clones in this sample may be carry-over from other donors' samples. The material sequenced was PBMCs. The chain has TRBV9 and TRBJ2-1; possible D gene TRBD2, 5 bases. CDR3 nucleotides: TGTGCCAGCAGCGTAGATAGGAAGAGGGATAGTGAGCAGTTCTTC. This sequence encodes CASSVDRKRDSEQFF.